This entry describes one T cell receptor beta chain. The CDR3 is made up of 15 amino acids. Trimming took off 6 bases at V and 1 base at J, with 10 bases between the two ends. These data belong to a study of T cells in Graves' hyperthyroidism and ophthalmopathy. TCR beta CDR3 regions were amplified from RNA. The primer set for the first-round RT-PCR of the TCR CDR3 was HTBI. Via MiXCR, TCRdb re-called the multiplex PCR reads, giving one row per CDR3 protein. Found here are approximately 700,000 distinct CDR3 sequences, around 15% of them singletons; the top ten hold under 10%. An approximately 10 ml volume of fresh peripheral blood provided the PBMCs.

The sample was blood. This rearrangement joins TRBV12-3 or TRBV12-4 to TRBJ2-6; D is uncertain. The TCR originated in a young man with Graves' hyperthyroidism. The CDR3: CASSRAISGANVLTF. In nucleotides, the CDR3 is TGTGCCAGCAGCCGGGCGATTTCTGGGGCCAACGTCCTGACTTTC.